The 25 T cell receptor beta chains reported below all come from one sample, sequenced in a study of blood T cell repertoires in COVID-19. The protocol was immunoSEQ multiplex PCR, while the TCRdb copy is restricted to in-frame clones and leaves out a portion. The sample lists under 75,000 clones; 65% to 80% were seen once. The material sequenced was peripheral blood. These receptors were taken from a woman aged 70-85 years with acute or convalescent COVID-19.

The rearrangement joins TRBV7-2 to TRBJ2-7, with D possibly TRBD1 on 5 matching bases. This CDR3 has 14 residues. With 5 bases removed from V and 0 bases from J, the gap between germline ends came to 11 bases. The germline V gene encodes CDR1 SGHTA and CDR2 FQGNSA. DNA of the CDR3: TGTGCCAGCAGCGCAAGACAGCTCTCCTACGAGCAGTACTTC. Amino acid sequence: CASSARQLSYEQYF.

The V gene is TRBV7-3, the J gene TRBJ2-1; possible D gene TRBD2, 5 bases. CDR1 is SGHTA and CDR2 is FQGTGA in the germline V gene. This CDR3 contains 13 residues. Trimming removed 3 bases at V and 8 bases at J, with 11 bases between. The CDR3 nucleotides are TGTGCCAGCAGCTTGTCCGTCGGGGATGAGCAGTTCTTC. It is translated as CASSLSVGDEQFF.

V and J are TRBV6-5 and TRBJ2-7; D is uncertain. The V end lost 0 bases, the J end lost 4 bases, and 7 bases lay between the germline ends. Germline V gene lookup returns CDR1 MNHEY and CDR2 SVGAGI. The CDR3 is 13 amino acids. The CDR3 loop is CASSYSPQYEQYF. CDR3 in DNA: TGTGCCAGCAGTTACTCCCCCCAATACGAGCAGTACTTC.

V is TRBV2 and J is TRBJ2-2; possibly TRBD1 for D (5 bases). Germline V lookup: CDR1 SNHLY, CDR2 FYNNEI. This CDR3 region has 15 residues. The germline V and J ends were trimmed by 4 bases and 3 bases, with 12 bases remaining between them. CDR3 protein: CASSVVQGHTGELFF. For the CDR3, the DNA is TGTGCCAGCAGTGTGGTCCAGGGTCACACCGGGGAGCTGTTTTTT.

Details on this clone: The junction and the germline gene differ at one end; a read error may be behind it. The chain uses TRBV5-1 and TRBJ1-4; no firm D call. CDR1 is SGHRS, CDR2 YFSETQ, per germline. The CDR3 totals 14 residues. DNA of the CDR3: TGCGCCAGCAGCTTGGTTGCGGGTGGTGAAAACCTGTTTTTT. This encodes CASSLVAGGENLFF.

The V call is TRBV3-1 (or the pseudogene TRBV3-2), the J call TRBJ2-5; 8 bases map to TRBD1. Germline V gives CDR1 LGHDT, CDR2 YNNKEL (reference sequence). The J segment lost 5 bases and the V segment lost 5 bases, leaving 10 bases of the junction unmatched. CDR3 length: 15 amino acids. This chain's CDR3 is CASSYRQGSGETQYF. The CDR3 bases are TGTGCCAGCAGCTACCGACAGGGGTCAGGGGAGACCCAGTACTTC.

The V call is TRBV29-1, the J call TRBJ1-3; 9 nucleotides align to TRBD1. The germline CDR1 and CDR2 sequences are SQVTM and ANQGSEA. V was clipped by 6 bases and J by 0 bases; unmatched bases: 12. This CDR3 is built from 17 residues. The CDR3 loop reads CSVIPGTGTDSGNTIYF. In nucleotides, the CDR3 is TGCAGCGTAATCCCCGGGACAGGGACTGACTCTGGAAACACCATATATTTT.

This clone was observed a single time. This chain's CDR3 is CASSSQGDTYEQYF. For the CDR3, the DNA is TGCGCCAGCAGCTCCCAGGGGGATACCTACGAGCAGTACTTC. This rearrangement joins TRBV5-1 to TRBJ2-7, with 7 positions matching TRBD1. With 3 bases clipped from V and 2 bases from J, the junction kept 5 bases outside the gene matches. Germline-derived CDR1 and CDR2 are SGHRS and YFSETQ. This CDR3 spans 14 amino acids.

V and J are TRBV27 and TRBJ2-5, with TRBD2 matching 13 bases. V was pared by 3 bases and J by 6 bases, with 10 bases of the junction left unmatched. This CDR3 comprises 17 residues. Germline CDR1 MNHEY, CDR2 SMNVEV (reference sequence). CDR3 protein: CASSFTSGGAFGKTQYF. CDR3 in DNA: TGTGCCAGCAGTTTCACTAGCGGGGGGGCGTTCGGGAAGACCCAGTACTTC.

The chain combines TRBV7-9 with TRBJ2-7; maybe TRBD1 (7 bases). This CDR3 is 13 amino acids long. Looked up from germline, CDR1 is SEHNR and CDR2 is FQNEAQ (reference sequence). Between the trimmed V and J ends, which lost 4 bases and 7 bases, there was a span of 14 bases. In nucleotides, the CDR3 is TGTGCCAGCAGCTCACAACAGGGGAGGGAGCAGTACTTC. Encoded protein: CASSSQQGREQYF.

The chain is built from TRBV5-1 and TRBJ2-2; possible D gene TRBD1, 6 bases. Per germline, CDR1 SGHRS and CDR2 YFSETQ. The CDR3 has 19 residues. Trimming left V 0 bases short and J 3 bases short, with 21 bases between. The CDR3 DNA sequence: TGCGCCAGCAGCTTGGCCTTGCGTAGAGCAGGGGTCCACACCGGGGAGCTGTTTTTT. Translation gives CASSLALRRAGVHTGELFF.

The V call is TRBV7-3, the J call TRBJ1-2; possible D gene TRBD1, 5 bases. Germline-derived CDR1 and CDR2 are SGHTA and FQGTGA. The CDR3 covers 17 residues. Trimming removed 1 base at V and 6 bases at J, with 21 bases between. The CDR3 protein is CASSLNPDGAGWDGYTF. The CDR3 nucleotides are TGTGCCAGCAGCTTAAACCCCGATGGGGCTGGTTGGGATGGCTACACCTTC. The full variable domain, with the rest looked up from reference TRBV7-3 and TRBJ1-2, is GAGVSQTPSNKVTEKGKYVELRCDPISGHTALYWYRQSLGQGPEFLIYFQGTGAADDSGLPNDRFFAVRPEGSVSTLKIQRTERGDSAVYLCASSLNPDGAGWDGYTFGSGTRLTVV.

A few counts support this clone. The chain carries TRBV19 and TRBJ1-3; a possible D gene is TRBD1 (5 bases). Germline V gene data show CDR1 as LNHDA and CDR2 as SQIVND (reference sequence). The V and J ends lost 8 bases and 0 bases respectively, with 14 bases between them. This CDR3 contains 15 residues. The CDR3 region is CASRVLDSSGNTIYF. CDR3 DNA: TGTGCCAGTCGGGTGTTAGACAGCTCTGGAAACACCATATATTTT. Full variable domain (rest looked up from reference TRBV19 and TRBJ1-3): DGGITQSPKYLFRKEGQNVTLSCEQNLNHDAMYWYRQDPGQGLRLIYYSQIVNDFQKGDIAEGYSVSREKKESFPLTVTSAQKNPTAFYLCASRVLDSSGNTIYFGEGSWLTVV.

The chain joins TRBV24-1 to TRBJ1-5; TRBD1 aligns across 8 bases. The junction had 1 base not matched to a gene; V was cut back by 4 bases and J by 6 bases. Per the germline V gene, CDR1 is KGHDR and CDR2 is SFDVKD. The CDR3 consists of 13 residues. The CDR3 DNA reads TGTGCCACCAGTGACAGGGGGCGTCAGCCCCAGCATTTT. The encoded protein is CATSDRGRQPQHF.

This CDR3 reads CASSRTGMNTEAFF. DNA for the CDR3: TGTGCCAGCAGCCGAACAGGTATGAACACTGAAGCTTTCTTT. The chain couples TRBV3-1 (or the pseudogene TRBV3-2) to TRBJ1-1, with D maybe TRBD1 (5 bases). This CDR3 spans 14 amino acids. The V gene lost 4 bases and the J gene lost 0 bases, with 9 bases spanning the gap. CDR1 is LGHDT and CDR2 is YNNKEL in the germline V gene (reference sequence).

This clone was observed a single time. The chain combines TRBV28 with TRBJ2-3; 8 positions agree with TRBD2. The germline V gene has CDR1 MDHEN and CDR2 SYDVKM. Unmatched junction bases numbered 16, after V lost 5 bases and J lost 0 bases. The CDR3 totals 19 residues. Here the CDR3 DNA reads TGTGCCAGCAGTCCCCGGACGGGGTGGGTAGCGGGGAGCACAGATACGCAGTATTTT. This sequence encodes CASSPRTGWVAGSTDTQYF.

The chain uses TRBV5-6 and TRBJ2-5, with a tentative D call TRBD2 (5 bases). Germline CDR1 SGHDT, CDR2 YYEEEE. This CDR3 contains 15 residues. V gave up 5 bases and J gave up 2 bases, with 16 bases separating them. The CDR3, as DNA: TGTGCCAGCAGTCGCAGAACGGGAAAACAAGAGACCCAGTACTTC. It encodes CASSRRTGKQETQYF.

CDR3 sequence reads: CASSFRQPNTEAFF. Here the CDR3 DNA reads TGTGCCAGCAGTTTCCGACAGCCGAACACTGAAGCTTTCTTT. The chain combines TRBV28 with TRBJ1-1, with D maybe TRBD1 (5 bases). There are 14 residues in the CDR3. In germline, CDR1 is MDHEN, CDR2 SYDVKM. Trimming pared 3 bases from V and 1 base from J, leaving 9 bases between.

This chain connects TRBV5-4 to TRBJ2-1, with TRBD2 matching 10 bases. With V trimmed by 3 bases and J by 7 bases, 7 bases remained unmatched. The germline gives CDR1 SGHNT, CDR2 YYREEE (reference sequence). This CDR3 comprises 15 residues. CDR3 nucleotides: TGTGCCAGCAGCTCAAGCGGGGGGGCCGGGAATGAGCAGTTCTTC. It translates to CASSSSGGAGNEQFF.

The chain carries TRBV7-8 and TRBJ1-1; TRBD1 is a possible D gene (5 bases). Germline assignment: CDR1 SGHVS and CDR2 FQNEAQ. Between the trimmed V and J ends, which lost 4 bases and 1 base, there was a span of 16 bases. The CDR3 extends over 16 amino acids. The CDR3 spells CASSYSRQPQNTEAFF. The CDR3 DNA reads as TGTGCCAGCAGCTACTCTAGACAGCCACAGAACACTGAAGCTTTCTTT.

CDR3 bases: TGTGCCAGCAGCCAAGGGACTAGCGGGGGGGCCATGGAGACCCAGTACTTC. This translates into CASSQGTSGGAMETQYF. The chain carries TRBV3-1 (or the pseudogene TRBV3-2) and TRBJ2-5; 15 bases are shared with TRBD2. The V and J ends lost 1 base and 5 bases, in that order; junction bases with no gene match: 5. The CDR3 length is 17 residues. CDR1 and CDR2 (germline): LGHDT, YNNKEL (reference sequence).

The genes are TRBV10-2 and TRBJ2-7; 9 nucleotides align to TRBD2. The trim removed 3 bases at V and 3 bases at J, leaving 3 bases unmatched. The germline gives CDR1 WSHSY, CDR2 SAAADI. CDR3 length: 14 amino acids. CDR3 region: CASSDWRGGYEQYF. The CDR3 DNA reads as TGCGCCAGCAGTGATTGGCGGGGGGGCTACGAGCAGTACTTC.

This clone showed up just once. This chain uses TRBV5-6 with TRBJ1-5, with D tentatively TRBD1 (6 bases). V was clipped by 4 bases and J by 6 bases, with 23 bases between them. This CDR3 has 17 amino acids. The V gene's germline CDR1 is SGHDT and CDR2 YYEEEE. The CDR3 sequence is CASSPLHRNRVGQPQHF. For the CDR3, the DNA is TGTGCCAGCAGCCCCTTACACCGAAACAGGGTAGGTCAGCCCCAGCATTTT. The full variable domain, in which reference TRBV5-6 and TRBJ1-5 provide the parts outside the CDR3, is DAGVTQSPTHLIKTRGQQVTLRCSPKSGHDTVSWYQQALGQGPQFIFQYYEEEERQRGNFPDRFSGHQFPNYSSELNVNALLLGDSALYLCASSPLHRNRVGQPQHFGDGTRLSIL.

The chain links TRBV25-1 to TRBJ1-5, with D perhaps TRBD1 (6 bases). The CDR3 is 11 amino acids. The germline V gene has CDR1 MGHDK and CDR2 SYGVNS. DNA of the CDR3: TGTGCAGCGGGGGCCACTCAGCCCCAGCATTTT. Its translation is CAAGATQPQHF.

This clone was picked up a small number of times. The rearrangement uses TRBV19 and TRBJ1-2; D perhaps matches TRBD1 (6 bases). V lost 1 base, J lost 0 bases, and 12 bases lay in between. CDR1 and CDR2 from the germline V gene are LNHDA and SQIVND (reference sequence). The length of the CDR3 is 16 residues. In DNA, the CDR3 is TGTGCCAGTAGTATAGTAGGGACACTTACTAACTATGGCTACACCTTC. It encodes CASSIVGTLTNYGYTF.